These 25 T cell receptor beta chains originate from one sample sequenced in a study of CD8+ T cells in alopecia areata. As the sequencing template, cDNA was produced by extracting RNA and reverse transcribing it. Only in-frame clones appear in the TCRdb table, and some are missing; sequencing was by immunoSEQ multiplex PCR. The sample includes about 300,000 clones, none of them occurring once. Pooled cutaneous lymph node cells were sorted using CD4, CD8alpha, NKG2D, NKG2ACE and other markers. The sample comprised CD4+ T cells sorted from a lymph node. Source of these receptors: a C3H/HeJ mouse with alopecia areata. The strain's MHC: H2-k.

This clone was counted a few times. The genes are named according to mouse. The read ends 4 residues before the CDR3 terminus; that terminus is restored from the germline J gene. The chain couples TRBV13-1 to TRBJ1-2; TRBD1 matches 7 bases. The CDR3 contains 14 residues. Germline V gene data show CDR1 as NSHNY and CDR2 as SYGAGN. V shed 0 bases and J 2 bases; nucleotides not matched to a gene: 1. Incomplete CDR3 DNA: TGTGCCAGCAGTGATGCACAGGGGAACTCC. Encoded protein: CASSDAQGNS. The whole CDR3 reads CASSDAQGNSDYTF.

Comment on this clone: Any gene name here is a mouse gene name. The CDR3 sequence is CASSGQGAPNSPLYF. The part of the CDR3 DNA that was read is TGTGCCAGCAGTGGACAGGGGGCGCCCAATTCGCCC. The chain combines TRBV13-1 with TRBJ1-6; 10 bases fit TRBD1. With the read ending 3 residues before the CDR3 end, the germline J gene is used to fill in that end. TRBJ1-6 is given ORF status, its function remaining uncertain. The CDR3 extends over 15 amino acids. The germline V gene encodes CDR1 NSHNY and CDR2 SYGAGN. Trimming removed 3 bases from V and 7 bases from J; junction bases left unmatched: 4.

The sample holds a few counts of this clone. The gene names given are mouse names. With the read ending 4 residues before the CDR3 end, the germline J gene is used to fill in that end. Other DNA sequences of this sample code for an identical CDR3. The chain links TRBV1 to TRBJ1-2; 10 bases are shared with TRBD1. Unmatched junction bases numbered 3, after V lost 3 bases and J lost 2 bases. The CDR3 has 15 amino acids. CDR1 is NSQYPW and CDR2 is LRSPGD in the germline V gene (reference sequence). The CDR3 DNA, read in part, is TGCACCTGCAGTGCCGACAGGGGGCCCAACTCC. Protein product: CTCSADRGPNS. The whole CDR3 reads CTCSADRGPNSDYTF.

A note on this clone: Genes here carry mouse names. The read finishes 4 residues shy of the CDR3 end, and the germline J gene is used to complete it. The chain has TRBV19 and TRBJ2-2; weak D call: TRBD1 (5 bases). The CDR3 sequence is 15 residues long. V dropped 2 bases and J dropped 1 base, with 9 bases sitting between them. Germline V gives CDR1 FNHDT, CDR2 SITEND (reference sequence). Incomplete CDR3 DNA: TGTGCCAGCAGTATGCCAGGGAGAAACACCGGG. Protein product: CASSMPGRNTG. The whole CDR3 protein reads CASSMPGRNTGQLYF.

This clone appeared a few times. Genes and germline are mouse. The read ends 4 residues early relative to the CDR3; the germline J gene fills the gap. V is TRBV13-1 and J is TRBJ2-7; perhaps TRBD1 as D (6 bases). The V and J ends lost 0 bases and 3 bases respectively, with 10 bases between them. Germline V gene lookup returns CDR1 NSHNY and CDR2 SYGAGN. This CDR3 is built from 14 residues. The CDR3 DNA, read in part, is TGTGCCAGCAGTGATGCACTCAGGGGCTAT. It specifies CASSDALRGY. The CDR3 reads in full as CASSDALRGYEQYF.

A remark on this clone: Mouse gene names and germline throughout. Read sequence stops 4 residues before the CDR3 end, and the germline J gene provides the missing end. Other DNA sequences from this sample encode an identical CDR3 as well. This chain links TRBV13-3 with TRBJ2-2, with D unclear. Trimming pared 2 bases from V and 0 bases from J, leaving 5 bases between. Germline V gives CDR1 NNHDY, CDR2 SYVADS. The CDR3 loop spans 14 amino acids. The CDR3 here is CASSDPANTGQLYF. CDR3 DNA (partial): TGTGCCAGCAGTGACCCAGCAAACACCGGG.

Comments on this clone: The genes are named according to mouse. The missing CDR3 end, 4 residues past where the read stops, is filled in from the germline J gene. V gene TRBV14 combines with J gene TRBJ2-7; TRBD1 is a possible D gene (6 bases). CDR3 length: 12 residues. Germline V gene lookup returns CDR1 SGHDT and CDR2 FRDEAV. The part of the CDR3 DNA that was read is TGTGCCAGCAGTCTCGACAGGTAT. Its protein product is CASSLDRY. The entire CDR3 is CASSLDRYEQYF. The full variable domain, its missing parts supplied by reference TRBV14 and TRBJ2-7, is EAGVTQSPRYAVLQEGQAVSFWCDPISGHDTLYWYQQPRDQGPQLLVYFRDEAVIDNSQLPSDRFSAVRPKGTNSTLKIQSAKQGDTATYLCASSLDRYEQYFGPGTRLTVL.

Comment on this clone: Genes and germline are mouse. Read coverage stops 4 residues before the CDR3 terminus; the germline J gene supplies the remainder. V is TRBV5 and J is TRBJ2-5; 7 bases are shared with TRBD2. The CDR3 runs 16 residues. The V gene's germline CDR1 is LGHNA and CDR2 YNLKQL (reference sequence). CDR3 DNA, as far as it was read: TGTGCCAGCAGCCAAGATCGCACTGGGGACGGTGAC. Protein product: CASSQDRTGDGD. The whole CDR3 is CASSQDRTGDGDTQYF.

This clone has ten or more counts. Germline and genes here are mouse. The read comes to an end 4 residues before the CDR3 does, leaving the germline J gene to fill in the end. The chain employs TRBV17 and TRBJ2-2; D is possibly TRBD1 (5 bases). CDR1 is MNHDT and CDR2 is YYDKIL in the germline V gene. The V end was cut by 3 bases, the J end by 0 bases, with 11 bases between. CDR3 length: 16 amino acids. The CDR3 DNA, read in part, is TGTGCTAGCAGTAGTCGGACAAATGCAAACACCGGG. Protein sequence: CASSSRTNANTG. Given in full, the CDR3 is CASSSRTNANTGQLYF. The full variable domain, completed using reference TRBV17 and TRBJ2-2, is DTTVKQNPRYKLARVGKPVNLICSQTMNHDTMYWYQKKPNQAPKLLLFYYDKILNREADTFEKFQSSRPNNSFCSLYIGSAGLEYSAMYLCASSSRTNANTGQLYFGEGSKLTVL.

Worth noting for this clone: Gene names are the mouse ones. The DNA ends 4 residues before the CDR3 does, and the rest of the CDR3 is filled in from the germline J gene. Other DNA sequences in this specimen translate into the identical CDR3. This chain links TRBV1 with TRBJ2-5; D is perhaps TRBD1 or TRBD2 (5 bases each). The CDR3 spans 14 residues. CDR1 is NSQYPW and CDR2 is LRSPGD in the germline V gene (reference sequence). CDR3 DNA (partial): TGCACCTGCAGTGCAGGGGGCGGGAAAGAC. This translates into CTCSAGGGKD. The CDR3 reads in full as CTCSAGGGKDTQYF.

This clone was detected a few times. Germline and genes: mouse. The read falls 4 residues short of the CDR3 end, and the missing part is taken from the germline J gene. This rearrangement joins TRBV1 to TRBJ2-1; 7 positions match TRBD1. The germline gives CDR1 NSQYPW, CDR2 LRSPGD (reference sequence). The length of the CDR3 is 12 residues. CDR3 bases read: TGCACCTGCAGTGAGACAGGGTCT. This encodes CTCSETGS. The CDR3 as a whole reads CTCSETGSEQFF.

This clone occurred many times. These gene names are mouse names. The read falls 4 residues short of the CDR3 end, and the missing part is taken from the germline J gene. Other nucleotide sequences in the sample specify the same CDR3. The V gene is TRBV17, the J gene TRBJ1-2; 9 positions agree with TRBD1. The V gene's germline CDR1 is MNHDT and CDR2 YYDKIL. J gave up 2 bases and V 3 bases, and 1 base lay outside the gene matches. The CDR3 has 14 amino acids. The DNA read from the CDR3 is TGTGCTAGCAGTAGGGGGACAGGGAACTCC. This translates into CASSRGTGNS. The whole CDR3 region reads CASSRGTGNSDYTF.

In the case of this clone: The listed genes are named as in mouse. Coverage ceases 4 residues before the CDR3 finishes, and the germline J gene fills in the end. J is TRBJ2-7 and V is TRBV1; D perhaps matches TRBD2 (5 bases). Germline V gene sequence: CDR1 NSQYPW, CDR2 LRSPGD (reference sequence). The CDR3 runs to 14 residues. The DNA read from the CDR3 is TGCACCTGCAGTGCAGATTCCCTGGGCCAT. Protein sequence: CTCSADSLGH. The full CDR3 is CTCSADSLGHEQYF.

This clone was seen a handful of times. All gene names here are mouse names. The read terminates 4 residues before the CDR3 end, so the remaining end is supplied by the germline J gene. V is TRBV29 and J is TRBJ2-3, with no clear D. This CDR3 contains 15 residues. V was shortened by 0 bases and J by 0 bases, with 7 bases between the two germline ends. CDR1 is MSHET, CDR2 SYDVDS, per germline. Incomplete CDR3 DNA: TGTGCTAGCAGTTTATCGACATCTAGTGCAGAA. This codes for CASSLSTSSAE. The entire CDR3 is CASSLSTSSAETLYF.

On this clone itself: The genes are named according to mouse. The read terminates 4 residues ahead of where the CDR3 ends, so the germline J gene completes it. The chain couples TRBV13-3 to TRBJ2-1; TRBD1 agrees at 8 bases. The V gene's germline CDR1 is NNHDY and CDR2 SYVADS. V lost 0 bases and J lost 2; bases outside the gene matches: 4. The CDR3 has 16 amino acids. The CDR3 bases that were read are TGTGCCAGCAGTGATGTCAGGGGGCGCGACTATGCT. Its translation: CASSDVRGRDYA. The entire CDR3 reads CASSDVRGRDYAEQFF.

A remark on this clone: Germline and genes: mouse. The DNA ends 4 residues before the CDR3 does, and the rest of the CDR3 is filled in from the germline J gene. The same CDR3 is also encoded by other DNA sequences in this sample. This chain uses TRBV5 with TRBJ1-2; 7 nucleotides line up with TRBD1. Germline CDR1 is LGHNA and CDR2 is YNLKQL (reference sequence). The CDR3 runs 15 residues. Unmatched junction bases numbered 2, after V lost 1 base and J lost 0 bases. CDR3 residues: CASSQGQGSNSDYTF. CDR3 DNA, as far as it was read: TGTGCCAGCAGCCAAGGACAGGGATCAAACTCC.

A word on this clone: Mouse gene names and germline throughout. The read comes to an end 4 residues before the CDR3 does, leaving the germline J gene to fill in the end. V usage is TRBV17 and J usage is TRBJ2-3, with D perhaps matching TRBD1 (5 bases). Germline loops: CDR1 MNHDT, CDR2 YYDKIL. Trimming removed 2 bases from V and 0 bases from J, with 9 bases in between. The CDR3 spans 15 residues. The CDR3 loop reads CASSRIRASAETLYF. The CDR3 bases that were read are TGTGCTAGCAGTAGAATCAGGGCGAGTGCAGAA.

There are a few counts of this clone. Genes and germline come from the mouse. CDR3: CASSDEGLGETLYF. The CDR3 DNA, read in part, is TGTGCCAGCAGTGATGAGGGACTGGGAGAA. The V gene is TRBV13-3, the J gene TRBJ2-3, with TRBD2 matching over 9 bases. From the germline J gene comes the end of the CDR3, since the read stops 4 residues before it. CDR3 length equals 14 residues. The germline CDR1 and CDR2 sequences are NNHDY and SYVADS.

The table lists this clone with a few counts. Any gene name here is a mouse gene name. The read ends 4 residues early relative to the CDR3; the germline J gene fills the gap. Other DNA variants within this sample encode the same CDR3. The chain carries TRBV1 and TRBJ2-3, with 8 nucleotides matching TRBD2. CDR1 is NSQYPW, CDR2 LRSPGD, per germline (reference sequence). V was clipped by 3 bases and J by 3 bases; unmatched bases: 5. The CDR3 loop spans 15 amino acids. Incomplete CDR3 DNA: TGCACCTGCAGTGCTCCCCGGGGGGGCGCAGAA. Its protein is CTCSAPRGGAE. The whole CDR3 sequence is CTCSAPRGGAETLYF.

Only a few counts were recorded for this clone. The gene names given are mouse names. The read halts 3 residues ahead of the CDR3 end, with the missing end drawn from the germline J gene. J is TRBJ1-6 and V is TRBV13-1; 8 bases map to TRBD1. TRBJ1-6 is identified as an open reading frame with a role that is uncertain. Germline loops: CDR1 NSHNY, CDR2 SYGAGN. CDR3 length equals 14 residues. After removal of 3 bases from V and 6 bases from J, the junction contained 2 bases not matched to a gene. The sequenced part of the CDR3 DNA is TGTGCCAGCAGTGCGGACAGGGTTAATTCGCCC. Translation: CASSADRVNSP. The CDR3 in its entirety is CASSADRVNSPLYF.

There are a few counts of this clone. It may be a read error: a sequence one base away is much more abundant. The gene names given are mouse names. Read sequence stops 3 residues before the CDR3 end, and the germline J gene provides the missing end. The chain carries TRBV19 and TRBJ1-6; 11 nucleotides line up with TRBD1. TRBJ1-6 is marked as an open reading frame, function uncertain. CDR3 length: 14 residues. V dropped 4 bases and J dropped 6; count of bases not matched to a gene: 0. Germline V lookup: CDR1 FNHDT, CDR2 SITEND (reference sequence). The CDR3 spells CASSGQGANSPLYF. CDR3 DNA, as far as it was read: TGTGCCAGCAGTGGACAGGGGGCTAATTCGCCC.

On this clone: Gene and germline names: mouse. Read data end 3 residues before the CDR3 end; the end is taken from the germline J gene. This chain uses TRBV5 with TRBJ1-6; no reliable D call. TRBJ1-6 is an ORF, and what it does is uncertain. The CDR3 is made up of 13 amino acids. Germline CDR1 reads LGHNA; CDR2 reads YNLKQL (reference sequence). Trimming shortened V by 0 bases and J by 7 bases, and 4 bases separated the two germline ends. CDR3 DNA (partial): TGTGCCAGCAGCCAAGAGCAGAATTCGCCC. Protein: CASSQEQNSP. In full, the CDR3 is CASSQEQNSPLYF.

About this clone itself: The genes and germline here are from mouse. The read falls 4 residues short of the CDR3 end, and the missing part is taken from the germline J gene. The chain uses TRBV5 and TRBJ2-5; D is ambiguous. The CDR3 contains 11 residues. Per the germline V gene, CDR1 is LGHNA and CDR2 is YNLKQL (reference sequence). CDR3 bases read: TGTGCCAGCAGCCTGGGAGAC. Residues: CASSLGD. The CDR3 as a whole reads CASSLGDTQYF.

Note on this clone: The germline and genes are mouse ones. With the read ending 4 residues before the CDR3 end, the germline J gene is used to fill in that end. The rearrangement uses TRBV13-1 and TRBJ1-2; the match to TRBD1 covers 10 bases. The CDR3 is 14 residues long. Germline V gives CDR1 NSHNY, CDR2 SYGAGN. Germline trimming cut 5 bases from V and 3 bases from J; bases unmatched to any gene: 4. This chain's CDR3 is CASRAGQGYSDYTF. The CDR3 bases that were read are TGTGCCAGCAGAGCGGGACAGGGGTACTCC.

The sample holds a few counts of this clone. Mouse names are used for the genes. Read data end 4 residues before the CDR3 end; the end is taken from the germline J gene. The chain links TRBV13-2 to TRBJ2-5; D gene ambiguous. Trimming pared 3 bases from V and 3 bases from J, leaving 8 bases between. The CDR3 consists of 13 residues. Germline V gene lookup returns CDR1 NNHNN and CDR2 SYGAGS (reference sequence). CDR3 DNA (partial): TGTGCCAGCGGTGCGACAAATCAAGAC. This codes for CASGATNQD. The whole CDR3 reads CASGATNQDTQYF.